Described below is a single T cell receptor beta chain sequence and its context. Its target is not known. Expressed TCRB transcripts were sequenced after all isolated RNA was converted to cDNA. Only in-frame clones appear in the TCRdb table, and some are missing; sequencing was by immunoSEQ multiplex PCR. Of about 140,000 clones listed, about 13% are singletons. There are 15 residues in the CDR3. Germline V lookup: CDR1 LNHNV, CDR2 YYDKDF (reference sequence). The V end lost 5 bases, the J end lost 2 bases, and 12 bases lay between the germline ends. The data were obtained in a study of beta chain features in type 1 diabetes. Cells sorted by CD45RO/CCR7/CD25/CD127/CD95/CD27 comprised CD4+ naive, central memory, regulatory and stem cell-like memory cells. The study, taken as a whole, reports: Among type 1 diabetes patients, VDJ junctions had fewer insertions and more deletions. Shortening that was moderate but significant affected the TCRB CDR3s of Type 1 diabetes patients in all four CD4+ subsets. Within patients, naive, central memory and Treg TCRB repertoires seemed more similar than within healthy donors.

This sequence originates from a man aged 18-30 years with type 1 diabetes. Sequencing was performed on central memory CD4+ T cells from blood. The chain carries TRBV15 and TRBJ1-4; no definite D call. CDR3 nucleotide sequence: TGTGCCACCAGCGGCAGAGGTGCTACTAATGAAAAACTGTTTTTT. This codes for CATSGRGATNEKLFF.